These 14 T cell receptor beta chains share one sample of origin, sequenced in a study of Graves' ophthalmopathy and Graves' hyperthyroidism. Using RNA transcripts, the TCR beta CDR3 regions were amplified. First-round RT-PCR with HTBI primers preceded a second-round multiplex PCR. In TCRdb, the multiplex PCR reads were re-called with MiXCR into one record per CDR3 protein. The data hold some 1.1 million distinct CDR3 sequences, with 36% observed a single time. Material for sequencing was peripheral blood or thyroid tissue (not recorded which). Source of these receptors: an adult man with Graves' hyperthyroidism.

As regards this clonotype: A much more abundant neighbour one base away suggests this may be a read error. The chain joins TRBV10-3 to TRBJ2-7; 10 nucleotides match TRBD2. The CDR3 loop spans 16 amino acids. In germline, CDR1 is ENHRY, CDR2 SYGVKD. CDR3 sequence (DNA): TGTGCCAGCAGTGAAGGTCTAGCGGGAGTTTCCTACGAGCAGTACTTC. This codes for CASSEGLAGVSYEQYF.

Ten or more counts support this clonotype. V is TRBV19 and J is TRBJ1-2; maybe TRBD1 (6 bases). The CDR3 covers 14 residues. Per the germline V gene, CDR1 is LNHDA and CDR2 is SQIVND (reference sequence). The germline V and J ends were trimmed by 3 bases and 5 bases, with 13 bases remaining between them. As DNA, the CDR3 is TGTGCCAGTAGTATTGGGGGGCGCGAATATGGCTACACCTTC. Protein: CASSIGGREYGYTF.

Many counts were recorded for this clonotype. The chain links TRBV7-6 to TRBJ2-7, with TRBD2 identical over 12 bases. The CDR3 covers 15 residues. Germline-derived CDR1 and CDR2 are SGHVS and FNYEAQ. The ends lost 7 bases at V and 3 bases at J; junction bases unmatched: 7. The CDR3 loop is CASTPGLAGYYEQYF. DNA of the CDR3: TGTGCCAGCACCCCGGGACTAGCGGGTTACTACGAGCAGTACTTC.

This clonotype has a handful of counts. The chain links TRBV7-8 to TRBJ2-7; possible D gene TRBD2, 5 bases. Germline CDR1 and CDR2: SGHVS and FQNEAQ. Trimming cost V 5 bases and J 6 bases, with 20 bases left between them. The CDR3 loop spans 15 amino acids. CDR3 coding DNA: TGTGCCAGCAGCCAAAGAGGGAGCGTTTTCGGCGAGCAGTACTTC. It yields the protein CASSQRGSVFGEQYF.

The chain couples TRBV5-1 to TRBJ2-7; D may be TRBD1 (6 bases). Germline V gene data show CDR1 as SGHRS and CDR2 as YFSETQ. Trimming took off 0 bases at V and 1 base at J, with 11 bases between the two ends. The CDR3 sequence is 15 residues long. CDR3 residues: CASSLDPDSSYEQYF. The CDR3 region has the DNA TGCGCCAGCAGCTTGGACCCGGACAGTTCCTACGAGCAGTACTTC.

This clonotype was seen once. CDR3 coding DNA: TGTGCCACCAGTGCGGCCCGACTCACAGATACGCAGTATTTT. It translates to CATSAARLTDTQYF. V is TRBV24-1 and J is TRBJ2-3, with D hard to call. V was cut by 5 bases and J by 2 bases, with 10 bases left in between. CDR1 is KGHDR, CDR2 SFDVKD, per germline. This CDR3 comprises 14 residues.

V is TRBV19 and J is TRBJ2-2; the match to TRBD2 covers 10 bases. The CDR3 sequence is 17 residues long. V was clipped by 5 bases and J by 2 bases; unmatched bases: 8. Per germline, CDR1 LNHDA and CDR2 SQIVND (reference sequence). CDR3 residues: CASSSQTSGPNTGELFF. CDR3 coding DNA: TGTGCCAGTAGTTCCCAGACTAGCGGGCCTAACACCGGGGAGCTGTTTTTT.

The chain links TRBV7-2 to TRBJ1-4; possible D gene TRBD1, 5 bases. The CDR3 spans 15 residues. CDR1 and CDR2 (germline): SGHTA, FQGNSA. V shed 2 bases and J shed 3 bases, with 10 bases lying between them. DNA of the CDR3: TGTGCCAGCAGCTTATTGGGGACGCCTAATGAAAAACTGTTTTTT. Its translation is CASSLLGTPNEKLFF. Using reference TRBV7-2 and TRBJ1-4 for the parts outside the CDR3, the full variable domain is GAGVSQSPSNKVTEKGKDVELRCDPISGHTALYWYRQSLGQGLEFLIYFQGNSAPDKSGLPSDRFSAERTGGSVSTLTIQRTQQEDSAVYLCASSLLGTPNEKLFFGSGTQLSVL.

Ten or more counts support this clonotype. DNA for the CDR3: TGCAGTGCTAGAGCGACGTGGGGGCAACAAGAGACCCAGTACTTC. Translating it yields CSARATWGQQETQYF. The gene calls are TRBV20-1 and TRBJ2-5, with a possible D match to TRBD1 (6 bases). Trimming took off 1 base at V and 2 bases at J, with 14 bases between the two ends. The germline gives CDR1 DFQATT, CDR2 SNEGSKA (reference sequence). The CDR3 loop spans 15 amino acids.

This clonotype has a count of ten or more. The V and J genes are TRBV10-3 and TRBJ1-2, with D unclear. The V gene's germline CDR1 is ENHRY and CDR2 SYGVKD. Deletions cut 3 bases from V and 0 bases from J, with 17 bases between. This CDR3 has 17 residues. CDR3 coding DNA: TGTGCCATCAGTGACGAAGGCTTTGAACAGACTAACTATGGCTACACCTTC. Translating it yields CAISDEGFEQTNYGYTF.

This clonotype was recorded many times. This chain uses TRBV7-9 with TRBJ2-2, with D unresolved. Germline values: CDR1 SEHNR, CDR2 FQNEAQ (reference sequence). The CDR3 contains 13 residues. V lost 3 bases and J lost 5, with 7 bases in between. The CDR3: CASSFAGTGELFF. CDR3 DNA sequence: TGTGCCAGCAGCTTTGCCGGGACCGGGGAGCTGTTTTTT.

This chain joins TRBV29-1 and TRBJ1-4, with TRBD1 matching 11 bases. Trimming at V came to 8 bases and at J to 7 bases, leaving 3 bases not matched to a gene. Germline V lookup: CDR1 SQVTM, CDR2 ANQGSEA. This CDR3 comprises 12 residues. The CDR3 is CSSGTGGEKLFF. DNA of the CDR3: TGCAGCTCCGGGACAGGGGGTGAAAAACTGTTTTTT.

In its sample, this clonotype was seen many times. The genes are TRBV6-6 and TRBJ2-7; D unclear. Trimming pared 6 bases from V and 0 bases from J, leaving 9 bases between. The CDR3 has 13 amino acids. Germline loops: CDR1 MNHNY, CDR2 SVGAGI (reference sequence). The CDR3 protein is CASSRRRSYEQYF. For the CDR3, the DNA is TGTGCCAGCAGCCGACGGCGCTCCTACGAGCAGTACTTC.

With regard to this clonotype: The junction differs from germline at one of its ends, possibly a read error. V is TRBV2 and J is TRBJ1-1; D remains ambiguous. This CDR3 is built from 12 residues. The germline V gene has CDR1 SNHLY and CDR2 FYNNEI. CDR3 region: CASSVADTEAYF. The CDR3 DNA sequence: TGTGCGAGCAGTGTGGCCGACACTGAAGCTTACTTT.